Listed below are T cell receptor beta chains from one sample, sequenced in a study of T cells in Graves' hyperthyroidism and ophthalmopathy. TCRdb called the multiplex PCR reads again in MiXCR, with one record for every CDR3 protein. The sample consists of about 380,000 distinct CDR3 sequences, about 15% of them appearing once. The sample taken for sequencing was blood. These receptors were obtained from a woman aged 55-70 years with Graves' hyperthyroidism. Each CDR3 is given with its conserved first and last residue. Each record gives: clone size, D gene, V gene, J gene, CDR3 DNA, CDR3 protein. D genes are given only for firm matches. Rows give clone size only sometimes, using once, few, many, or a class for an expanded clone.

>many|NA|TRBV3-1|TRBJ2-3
TGTGCCAGCAGCCAACACGGACAAACAGATACGCAGTATTTT
CASSQHGQTDTQYF
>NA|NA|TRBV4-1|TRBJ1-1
TGCGCCAGCAGCCAAGCCCAGGGAGGAAACACTGAAGCTTTCTTT
CASSQAQGGNTEAFF
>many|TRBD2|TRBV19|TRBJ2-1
TGTGCCAGTCGCCGAGGTGCGGGAGTGGTGCATGAGCAGTTCTTC
CASRRGAGVVHEQFF
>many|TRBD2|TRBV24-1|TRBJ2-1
TGTGCCACCAGTGATTTCCGACTAGCGGGAGATCAGAATGAGCAGTTCTTC
CATSDFRLAGDQNEQFF
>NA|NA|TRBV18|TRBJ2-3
TGTGCCAGCTCACCAAACAAGGCGGATACGCAGTATTTT
CASSPNKADTQYF
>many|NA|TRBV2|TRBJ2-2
TGTGCCAGCAATAAGGACACGAACACCGGGGAGCTGTTTTTT
CASNKDTNTGELFF
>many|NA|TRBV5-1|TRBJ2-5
TGCGCCAGCAGCTTGGAGGCCGGGTACCAAGAGACCCAGTACTTC
CASSLEAGYQETQYF
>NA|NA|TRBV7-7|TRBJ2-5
TGTGCTAGCAGCTACACTCTTAGCGGCCAAGAGACCCAGTACTTC
CASSYTLSGQETQYF
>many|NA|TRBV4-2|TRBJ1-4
TGTGCCAGCAGGCGAACGGGGGCTGGGGAAAAACTGTTTTTT
CASRRTGAGEKLFF
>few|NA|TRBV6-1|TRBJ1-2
TGTGCCACCCCAGGGGCCCTCCCGGAGGCCTATGGCTACACCTTC
CATPGALPEAYGYTF
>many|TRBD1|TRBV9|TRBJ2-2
TGTGCCAGCAGCGTCAGTCAGGGGGATGGCACCGGGGAGCTGTTTTTT
CASSVSQGDGTGELFF
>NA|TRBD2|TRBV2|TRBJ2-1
TGTGCCAGCAGTGGGACTAGCGGGATCCTTCAGATTCCAACCTACAATGAGCAGTTCTTC
CASSGTSGILQIPTYNEQFF
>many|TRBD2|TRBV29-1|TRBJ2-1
TGCAGCGCGGATAGCGGGGGACGAGCTGAGCAGTTCTTC
CSADSGGRAEQFF
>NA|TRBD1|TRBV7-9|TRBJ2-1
TGTGCCAGCAGCGTACCACAGGGGCACTCCTACAATGAGCAGTTCTTC
CASSVPQGHSYNEQFF
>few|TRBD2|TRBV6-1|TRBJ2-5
TGTGCCAGCAGCTCAACTAGCGCGGAGACCCAGTACTTC
CASSSTSAETQYF
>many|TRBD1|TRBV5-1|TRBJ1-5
TGCGCCAGCAGTCCAGGGACAGGGGGGGATCAGCCCCAGCATTTT
CASSPGTGGDQPQHF
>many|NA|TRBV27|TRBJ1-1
TGTGCCAGCAGTTCACGGACTGAAGCTTTCTTT
CASSSRTEAFF
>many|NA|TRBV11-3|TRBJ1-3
TGTGCCAGCAGCGAAGGAGACCTGAAAGGAAACACCATATATTTT
CASSEGDLKGNTIYF
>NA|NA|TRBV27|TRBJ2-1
TGTGCCAGCAGTTTATCAGAGACCCAGTTCTTC
CASSLSETQFF
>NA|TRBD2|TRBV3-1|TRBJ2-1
TGTGCCAGCAGCCAAGAATTGGGAGTGGCGGGAGGTCGTAATGAGCAGTTCTTC
CASSQELGVAGGRNEQFF
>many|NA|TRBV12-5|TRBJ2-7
TGTGCTAGTGGTTTGGTACTTGGAAGAGCGAAATCCTACGAGCAGTACTTC
CASGLVLGRAKSYEQYF
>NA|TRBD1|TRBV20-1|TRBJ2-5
TGCAGTGCTAACGGGGGCGACAGGGGGCTTTTAGAGACCCAGTACTTC
CSANGGDRGLLETQYF
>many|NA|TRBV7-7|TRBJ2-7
TGTGCTAGCAGCTTCGACAGGGACTCCGAGCAGTACTTC
CASSFDRDSEQYF
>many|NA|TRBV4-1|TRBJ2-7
TGCGCCAGCACCAAACGGGCTGGAGGGGCTTACGAGCAGTACTTC
CASTKRAGGAYEQYF
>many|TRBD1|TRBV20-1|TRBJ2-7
TGCAGTGCCGCAGGGGGCGGTACTGTCGAGCAGTACTTC
CSAAGGGTVEQYF
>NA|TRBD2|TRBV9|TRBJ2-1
TGTGCCAGCAGCGCTGAGCCGGGACTAGCCTACAATGAGCAGTTCTTC
CASSAEPGLAYNEQFF
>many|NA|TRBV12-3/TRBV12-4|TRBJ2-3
TGTGCCAGCAGTTTACAAGCTTATGGAGATACGCAGTATTTT
CASSLQAYGDTQYF
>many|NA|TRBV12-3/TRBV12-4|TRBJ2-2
TGTGCCAGCAGAAATCAAGCGAACACCGGGGAGCTGTTTTTT
CASRNQANTGELFF
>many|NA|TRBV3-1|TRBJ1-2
TGTGCCAGCAGCCAAGGGGCAGCCACTAACTATGGCTACACCTTC
CASSQGAATNYGYTF
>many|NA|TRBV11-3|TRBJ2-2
TGTGCCAGCAGCTCGGCCTGGAGGAACACCGGGGAGCTGTTTTTT
CASSSAWRNTGELFF
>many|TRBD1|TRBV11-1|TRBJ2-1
TGTGCCAGCAGCTTCGACAGGGATGTTGATGAGCAGTTCTTC
CASSFDRDVDEQFF
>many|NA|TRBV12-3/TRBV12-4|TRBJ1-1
TGTGCCAGCAGAGGGACTGCCAACACTGAAGCTTTCTTT
CASRGTANTEAFF